Reported below is one T cell receptor (beta chain). Antigen unknown. The record originates from a study of T cell responses to AZD1222 COVID-19 vaccine. Study-wide results and caveats: Repertoire sampling was restricted to post-peak T cell response timepoints. Only a handful of individuals given AZD1222 were seropositive at baseline. Among the donors, most were white British and more were female, and clonal diversity was possibly underestimated.

This table comes from immunoSEQ multiplex PCR, and its TCRdb copy is limited to in-frame clones, with some not included. The repertoire holds more than 85,000 clones, with 80% to 95% as singletons. Looked up from germline, CDR1 is MNHEY and CDR2 is SVGAGI. The CDR3 consists of 12 residues. The V segment lost 8 bases and the J segment 5 bases; nucleotides outside the gene matches: 3. The sequences come from peripheral blood, collected 28 days after the second AZD1222 dose. The V and J genes are TRBV6-5 and TRBJ2-5; 9 bases fit TRBD1. The receptor was derived from an adult who received the AZD1222 COVID-19 vaccine. The DNA of the CDR3 is TGTGCCAGCGAGGACAGGGGCGAGACCCAGTACTTC. Its protein is CASEDRGETQYF.